The sequence of this T cell receptor (beta chain) was determined in a study of regulatory T cells in long-lasting Graves disease. Study-wide results and limits: Owing to a sample size that was small, accuracy may have been reduced. Persistent patients shared more public clonotypes (2,741) than newly diagnosed patients (about 970).

Worth noting for this clonotype: What it binds is not known.

Regarding time point: persistent/refractory GD, antithyroid drugs over 5 years with positive TRAb. Scientists built the TCR library using RNA that was extracted from PBMCs. The TCR beta library used iRepertoire HTBI primers with Arm-PCR amplification of CDR3. MiXCR, applied by TCRdb to the multiplex PCR reads, yields one record per CDR3 protein. In the table there are 600,000 to 800,000 distinct CDR3 sequences, around 30% of which are singletons. Germline-derived CDR1 and CDR2 are LGHDT and YNNKEL (reference sequence). The CDR3 loop spans 15 amino acids. Trimming pared 0 bases from V and 0 bases from J, leaving 6 bases between.

Material: peripheral blood mononuclear cells (PBMCs), obtained when the disease was refractory, from a patient treated with antithyroid drugs. This clonotype was sampled from a female donor with Graves disease. This chain uses TRBV3-1 with TRBJ1-3; D gene uncertain. For the CDR3, the DNA is TGTGCCAGCAGCCAAGATCCCCACTCTGGAAACACCATATATTTT. Translated: CASSQDPHSGNTIYF.